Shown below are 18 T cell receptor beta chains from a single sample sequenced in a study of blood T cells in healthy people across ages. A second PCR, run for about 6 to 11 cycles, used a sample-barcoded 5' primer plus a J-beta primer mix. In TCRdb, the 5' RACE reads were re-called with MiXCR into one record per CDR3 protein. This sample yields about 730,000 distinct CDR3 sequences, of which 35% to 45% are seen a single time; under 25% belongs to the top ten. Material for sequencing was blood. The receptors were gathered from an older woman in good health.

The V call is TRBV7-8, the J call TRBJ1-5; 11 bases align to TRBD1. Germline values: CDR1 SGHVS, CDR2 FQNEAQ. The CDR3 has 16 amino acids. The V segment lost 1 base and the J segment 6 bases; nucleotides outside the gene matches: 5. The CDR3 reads CASSLDRTGGGQPQHF. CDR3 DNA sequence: TGTGCCAGCAGCTTAGATCGGACAGGGGGCGGTCAGCCCCAGCATTTT.

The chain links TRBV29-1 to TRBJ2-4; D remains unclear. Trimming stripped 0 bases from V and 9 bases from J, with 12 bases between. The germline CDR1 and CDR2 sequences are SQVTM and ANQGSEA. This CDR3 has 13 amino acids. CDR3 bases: TGCAGCGTTGAAGATACTTACAGAAGCATTCAGTACTTC. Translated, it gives CSVEDTYRSIQYF.

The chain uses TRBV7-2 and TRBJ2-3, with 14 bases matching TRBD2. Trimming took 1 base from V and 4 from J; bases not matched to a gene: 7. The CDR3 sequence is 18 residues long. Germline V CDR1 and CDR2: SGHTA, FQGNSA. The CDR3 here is CASSLGGTSGSRADTQYF. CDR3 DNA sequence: TGTGCCAGCAGCTTAGGGGGGACTAGCGGGAGCAGGGCAGATACGCAGTATTTT. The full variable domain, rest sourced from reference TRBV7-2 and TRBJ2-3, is GAGVSQSPSNKVTEKGKDVELRCDPISGHTALYWYRQSLGQGLEFLIYFQGNSAPDKSGLPSDRFSAERTGGSVSTLTIQRTQQEDSAVYLCASSLGGTSGSRADTQYFGPGTRLTVL.

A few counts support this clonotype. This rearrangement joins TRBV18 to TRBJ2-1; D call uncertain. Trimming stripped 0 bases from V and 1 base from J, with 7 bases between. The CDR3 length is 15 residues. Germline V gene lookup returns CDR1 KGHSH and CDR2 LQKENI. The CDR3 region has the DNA TGTGCCAGCTCACCACCACAAGGGTCCTACAATGAGCAGTTCTTC. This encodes CASSPPQGSYNEQFF.

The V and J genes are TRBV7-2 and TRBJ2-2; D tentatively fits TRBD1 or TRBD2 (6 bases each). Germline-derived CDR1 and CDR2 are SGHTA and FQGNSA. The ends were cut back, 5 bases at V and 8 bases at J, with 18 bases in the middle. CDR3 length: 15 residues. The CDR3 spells CASSRDWGALGELFF. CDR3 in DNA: TGTGCCAGCAGCCGTGATTGGGGGGCTTTGGGGGAGCTGTTTTTT.

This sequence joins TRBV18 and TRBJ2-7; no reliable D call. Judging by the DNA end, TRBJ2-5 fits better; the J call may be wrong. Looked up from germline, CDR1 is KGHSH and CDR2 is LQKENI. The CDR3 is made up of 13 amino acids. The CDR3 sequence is CASSPHPRETQYF. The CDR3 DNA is TGTGCCAGCTCACCCCACCCAAGGGAGACCCAGTACTTC.

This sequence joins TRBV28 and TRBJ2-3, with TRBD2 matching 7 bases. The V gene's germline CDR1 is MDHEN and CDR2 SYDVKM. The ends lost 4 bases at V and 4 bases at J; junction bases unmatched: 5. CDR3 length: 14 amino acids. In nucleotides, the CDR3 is TGTGCCAGCAGTTCCGCGACTAGCCCAGATACGCAGTATTTT. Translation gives CASSSATSPDTQYF.

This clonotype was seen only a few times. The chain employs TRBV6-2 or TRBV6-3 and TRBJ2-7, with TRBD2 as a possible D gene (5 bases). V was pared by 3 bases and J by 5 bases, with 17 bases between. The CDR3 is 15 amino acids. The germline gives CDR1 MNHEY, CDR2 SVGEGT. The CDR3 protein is CASSYKRVASHEQYF. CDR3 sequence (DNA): TGTGCCAGCAGTTATAAGAGGGTCGCCAGCCACGAGCAGTACTTC.

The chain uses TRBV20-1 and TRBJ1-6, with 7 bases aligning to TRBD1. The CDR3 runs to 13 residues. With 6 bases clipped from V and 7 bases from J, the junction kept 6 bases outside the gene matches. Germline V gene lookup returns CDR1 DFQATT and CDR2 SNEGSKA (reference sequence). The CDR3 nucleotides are TGCAGTGCAACCGGGACAGCAAATTCACCCCTCCACTTT. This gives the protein CSATGTANSPLHF.

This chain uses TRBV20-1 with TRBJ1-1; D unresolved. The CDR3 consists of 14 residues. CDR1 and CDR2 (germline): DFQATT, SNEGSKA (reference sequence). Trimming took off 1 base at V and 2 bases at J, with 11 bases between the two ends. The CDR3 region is CSARGYKSNTEAFF. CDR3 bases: TGCAGTGCTAGAGGTTACAAAAGTAACACTGAAGCTTTCTTT.

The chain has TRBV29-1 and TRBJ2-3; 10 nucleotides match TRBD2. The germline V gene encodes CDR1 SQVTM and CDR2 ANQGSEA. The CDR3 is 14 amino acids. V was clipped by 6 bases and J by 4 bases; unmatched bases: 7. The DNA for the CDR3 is TGCAGCGTGGAGACTAGCGGGTCTTCAGATACGCAGTATTTT. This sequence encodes CSVETSGSSDTQYF.

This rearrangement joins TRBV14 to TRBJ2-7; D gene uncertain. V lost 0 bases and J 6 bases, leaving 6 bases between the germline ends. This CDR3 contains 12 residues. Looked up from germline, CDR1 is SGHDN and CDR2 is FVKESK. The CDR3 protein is CASSQDVGEQYF. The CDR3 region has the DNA TGTGCCAGCAGCCAAGACGTAGGCGAGCAGTACTTC. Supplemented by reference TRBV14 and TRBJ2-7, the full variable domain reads EAGVTQFPSHSVIEKGQTVTLRCDPISGHDNLYWYRRVMGKEIKFLLHFVKESKQDESGMPNNRFLAERTGGTYSTLKVQPAELEDSGVYFCASSQDVGEQYFGPGTRLTVT.

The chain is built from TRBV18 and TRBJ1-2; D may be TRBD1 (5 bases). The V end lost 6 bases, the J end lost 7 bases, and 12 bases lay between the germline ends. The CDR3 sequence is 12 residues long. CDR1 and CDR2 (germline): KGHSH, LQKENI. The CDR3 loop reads CASSRRDLGYTF. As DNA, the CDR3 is TGTGCCAGCTCGAGACGGGACCTTGGCTACACCTTC.

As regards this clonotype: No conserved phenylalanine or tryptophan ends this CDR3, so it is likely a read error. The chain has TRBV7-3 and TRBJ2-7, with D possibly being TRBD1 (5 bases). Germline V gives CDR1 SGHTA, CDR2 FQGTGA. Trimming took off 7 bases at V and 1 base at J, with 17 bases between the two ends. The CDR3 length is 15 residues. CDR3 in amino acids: CASNRIPGHSYEQYL. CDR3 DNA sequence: TGTGCCAGCAATAGAATACCAGGACATTCCTACGAGCAGTACTTG.

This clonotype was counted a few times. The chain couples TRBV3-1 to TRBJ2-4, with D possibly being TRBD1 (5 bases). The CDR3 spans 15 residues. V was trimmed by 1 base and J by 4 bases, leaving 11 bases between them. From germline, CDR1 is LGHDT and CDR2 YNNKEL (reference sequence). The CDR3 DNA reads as TGTGCCAGCAGCCAAGTAACGAGACAGAAAAACATTCAGTACTTC. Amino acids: CASSQVTRQKNIQYF.

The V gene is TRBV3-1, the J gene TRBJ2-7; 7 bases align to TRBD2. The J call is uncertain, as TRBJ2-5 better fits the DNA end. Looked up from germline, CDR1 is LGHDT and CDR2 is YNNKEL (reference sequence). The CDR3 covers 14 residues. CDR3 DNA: TGTGCCAGCAGCCAAGTGGGGAGGGCAGAGACCCAGTACTTC. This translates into CASSQVGRAETQYF.

For the CDR3, the DNA is TGTGCCAGCAGCGTCAACGTCCAAGAGACCCAGTACTTC. This sequence encodes CASSVNVQETQYF. The chain is built from TRBV11-3 and TRBJ2-5, with no clear D. In germline, CDR1 is SGHNT, CDR2 YENEEA. V lost 5 bases to trimming and J lost 1 base, with 8 bases between them. CDR3 length: 13 amino acids.

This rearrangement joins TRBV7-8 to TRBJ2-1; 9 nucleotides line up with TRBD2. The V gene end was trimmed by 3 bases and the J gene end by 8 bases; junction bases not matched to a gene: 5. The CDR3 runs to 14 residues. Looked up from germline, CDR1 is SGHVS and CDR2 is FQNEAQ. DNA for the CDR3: TGTGCCAGCAGCTTCAGCGGGAGGCTCGATGAGCAGTTCTTC. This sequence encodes CASSFSGRLDEQFF.